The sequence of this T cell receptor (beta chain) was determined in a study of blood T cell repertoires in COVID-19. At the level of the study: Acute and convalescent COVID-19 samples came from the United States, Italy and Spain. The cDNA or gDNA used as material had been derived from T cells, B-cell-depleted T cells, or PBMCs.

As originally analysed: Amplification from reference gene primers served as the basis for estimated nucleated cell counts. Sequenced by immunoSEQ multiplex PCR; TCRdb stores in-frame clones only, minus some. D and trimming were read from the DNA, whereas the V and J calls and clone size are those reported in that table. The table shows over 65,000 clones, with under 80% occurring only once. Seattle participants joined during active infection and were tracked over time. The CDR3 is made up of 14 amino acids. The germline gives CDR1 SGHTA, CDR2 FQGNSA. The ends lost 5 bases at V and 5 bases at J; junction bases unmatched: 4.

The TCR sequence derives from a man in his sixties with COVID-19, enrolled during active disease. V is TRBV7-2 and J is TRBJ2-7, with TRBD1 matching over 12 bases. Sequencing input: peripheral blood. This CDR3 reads CASSGGTGGDEQYF. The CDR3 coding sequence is TGTGCCAGCAGCGGGGGGACAGGGGGCGACGAGCAGTACTTC.